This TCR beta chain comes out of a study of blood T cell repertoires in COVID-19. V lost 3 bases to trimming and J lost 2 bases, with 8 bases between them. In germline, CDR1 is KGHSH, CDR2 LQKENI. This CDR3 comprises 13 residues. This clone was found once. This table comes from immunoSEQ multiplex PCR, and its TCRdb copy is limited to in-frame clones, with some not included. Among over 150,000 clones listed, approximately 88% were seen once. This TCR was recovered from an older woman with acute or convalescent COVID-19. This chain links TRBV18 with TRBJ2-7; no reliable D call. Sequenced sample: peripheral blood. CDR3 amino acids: CASSPSLPYEQYF. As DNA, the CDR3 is TGTGCCAGCTCACCGAGCCTCCCCTACGAGCAGTACTTC.